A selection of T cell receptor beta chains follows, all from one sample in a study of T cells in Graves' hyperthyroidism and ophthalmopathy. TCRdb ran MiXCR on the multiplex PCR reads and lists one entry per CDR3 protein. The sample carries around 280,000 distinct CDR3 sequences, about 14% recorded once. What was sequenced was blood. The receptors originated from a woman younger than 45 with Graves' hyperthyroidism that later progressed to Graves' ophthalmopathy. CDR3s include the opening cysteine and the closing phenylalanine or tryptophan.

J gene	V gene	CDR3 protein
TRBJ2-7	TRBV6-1	CASSSTHQGYEQYF
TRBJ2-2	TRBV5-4	CASSARIDTGELFF
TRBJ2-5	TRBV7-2	CASSSQDPQETQYF
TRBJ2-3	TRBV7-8	CASSLGPSGSLDTQYF
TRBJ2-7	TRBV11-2	CASSFGTSGYYEQYF
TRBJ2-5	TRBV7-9	CASSLRAGASGSGETQYF
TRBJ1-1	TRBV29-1	CSALRGTEAFF
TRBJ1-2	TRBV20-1	CSARGQGNGYTF
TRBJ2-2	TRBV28	CASSFRRGGTGELFF
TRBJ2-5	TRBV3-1	CASSQEEEEETQYF
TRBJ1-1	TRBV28	CASRGGKGSSAEAFF
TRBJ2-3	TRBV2	CASSEQGPDTQYF
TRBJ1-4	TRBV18	CASSPGGSEKLFF
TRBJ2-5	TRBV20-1	CSAGRTSGETQYF
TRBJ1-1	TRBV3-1	CASSQDQGGTEAFF
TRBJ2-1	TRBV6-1	CASSVLRAGGEQFF
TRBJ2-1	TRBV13	CASSLGTVRAPDNEQFF
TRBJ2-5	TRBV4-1	CASSINNQETQYF
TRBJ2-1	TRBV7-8	CASSFDRDLAHNEQFF
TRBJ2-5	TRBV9	CASSPLRSGLQETQYF
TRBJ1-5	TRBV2	CASSQGGNQPQHF
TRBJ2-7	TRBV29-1	CSVERHGEQYF
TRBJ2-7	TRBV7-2	CASSPVAVSYYEQYF
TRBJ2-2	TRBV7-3	CASSFSGVGTGELFF
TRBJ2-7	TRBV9	CASTPGDGRGYEQYF
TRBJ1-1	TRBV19	CASSKIRDSSTEAFF
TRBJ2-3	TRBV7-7	CASSFLAGGLDTQYF
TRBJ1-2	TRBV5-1	CASSWSDSNYGYTF
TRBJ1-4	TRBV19	CASSARDSHNEKLFF
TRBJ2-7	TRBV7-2	CASSLRDGAYEQYF
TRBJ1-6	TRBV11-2	CASSLWGQVDSPLHF
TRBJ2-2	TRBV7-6	CASRLWGDTGELFF
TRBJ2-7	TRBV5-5	CASSLTGVSYEQYF
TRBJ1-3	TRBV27	CASSLKGSAGNTIYF
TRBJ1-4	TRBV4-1	CASSQEGEKLFF
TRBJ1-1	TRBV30	CAWRRQANTEAFF
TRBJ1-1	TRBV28	CASSLFGENTEAFF
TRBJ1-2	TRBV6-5	CASSYAGTGQRGYGYTF
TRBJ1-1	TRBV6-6	CASSYSSLGTEAFF
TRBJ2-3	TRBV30	CAWTLAGDWDTQYF
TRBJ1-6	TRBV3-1	CASSPRGGSGSPLHF